Presented here are 8 T cell receptor beta chains from one specimen sequenced in a study of CD8+ T cells in alopecia areata. Treatment defined: oral pan-JAK inhibitor, 5-10 mg twice daily. RNA extraction and reverse transcription yielded cDNA as sequencing template. Generated by immunoSEQ multiplex PCR, the TCRdb table keeps only in-frame clones and is missing some. The sample yields roughly 140,000 clones, roughly four fifths seen once. Sequencing was performed on CD8+ T cells sorted from blood, taken at week 4, from a patient treated with tofacitinib. Receptors originate from a human donor with alopecia areata.

J is TRBJ2-7 and V is TRBV4-3; D gene unclear. V lost 0 bases to trimming and J lost 7 bases, with 22 bases between them. This CDR3 has 17 residues. Germline V CDR1 and CDR2: LGHNA, YSLEER. CDR3 nucleotides: TGCGCCAGCAGCCAAGATCGTCGGTCCCTTTGTTCGTGTGAGCAGTACTTC. Translated: CASSQDRRSLCSCEQYF.

The chain is built from TRBV2 and TRBJ2-7, with D tentatively TRBD1 (5 bases). V lost 8 bases and J lost 3, with 11 bases in between. This CDR3 has 12 residues. Germline-derived CDR1 and CDR2 are SNHLY and FYNNEI. The CDR3 protein is CASEGANYEQYF. CDR3 DNA sequence: TGTGCCAGCGAAGGGGCAAACTACGAGCAGTACTTC. The complete variable domain, with remaining parts taken from reference TRBV2 and TRBJ2-7, reads EPEVTQTPSHQVTQMGQEVILRCVPISNHLYFYWYRQILGQKVEFLVSFYNNEISEKSEIFDDQFSVERPDGSNFTLKIRSTKLEDSAMYFCASEGANYEQYFGPGTRLTVT.

On this clone itself: The same CDR3 also results from other DNA sequences found in this sample. The CDR3 nucleotides are TGTGCCAGCAGTGAAGAGGGGATGAACACTGAAGCTTTCTTT. Protein sequence: CASSEEGMNTEAFF. This chain joins TRBV2 and TRBJ1-1; tentatively, D is TRBD1 (5 bases). The CDR3 contains 14 residues. CDR1 SNHLY and CDR2 FYNNEI come from the germline V gene. Trimming left V 1 base short and J 0 bases short, with 6 bases between.

The chain recombines TRBV9 with TRBJ2-5; 7 nucleotides line up with TRBD2. In germline, CDR1 is SGDLS, CDR2 YYNGEE. This CDR3 spans 14 amino acids. The V segment lost 3 bases and the J segment 1 base; nucleotides outside the gene matches: 3. The CDR3 reads CASSATGGQETQYF. The CDR3 DNA is TGTGCCAGCAGCGCCACGGGGGGCCAAGAGACCCAGTACTTC.

V and J are TRBV5-4 and TRBJ2-5, with D maybe TRBD1 (5 bases). Germline V lookup: CDR1 SGHNT, CDR2 YYREEE (reference sequence). This CDR3 has 13 residues. V shed 3 bases and J shed 3 bases, with 9 bases lying between them. The CDR3, as DNA: TGTGCCAGCAGCTGGCAACAGGAAGAGACCCAGTACTTC. Amino acids: CASSWQQEETQYF.

This chain connects TRBV7-9 to TRBJ2-5; D is unresolved. CDR3 length equals 13 residues. Germline-derived CDR1 and CDR2 are SEHNR and FQNEAQ (reference sequence). The V end lost 2 bases, the J end lost 1 base, and 5 bases lay between the germline ends. The CDR3 nucleotides are TGTGCCAGCAGCTTATACAGCCAAGAGACCCAGTACTTC. This translates into CASSLYSQETQYF. Filled out from reference TRBV7-9 and TRBJ2-5, the complete variable domain reads DTGVSQNPRHKITKRGQNVTFRCDPISEHNRLYWYRQTLGQGPEFLTYFQNEAQLEKSRLLSDRFSAERPKGSFSTLEIQRTEQGDSAMYLCASSLYSQETQYFGPGTRLLVL.

This clone has a handful of counts. The CDR3 bases are TGTGCCACCTCGGCATCCCCGGGGAGCAATCAGCCCCAGCATTTT. This translates into CATSASPGSNQPQHF. The J gene is TRBJ1-5, the V gene TRBV19; no definite D call. The CDR3 length is 15 residues. In germline, CDR1 is LNHDA, CDR2 SQIVND (reference sequence). V was shortened by 10 bases and J by 1 base, with 17 bases between the two germline ends.

The chain carries TRBV10-2 and TRBJ2-7, with D perhaps matching TRBD2 (5 bases). Germline-derived CDR1 and CDR2 are WSHSY and SAAADI. The length of the CDR3 is 14 residues. V gave up 6 bases and J gave up 6 bases, with 18 bases separating them. DNA for the CDR3: TGCGCCAGCAGCCCCGGGGTGATCTCGGGCGAGCAGTACTTC. Encoded protein: CASSPGVISGEQYF.